Reported below is one T cell receptor beta chain. Its antigen is currently unknown. Just one base apart from a much larger clone, this may be a read error. The sample comes from a study of regulatory T cells in long-lasting Graves disease. Germline CDR1 and CDR2: MDHEN and SYDVKM. This CDR3 comprises 14 residues. Study-level findings and limits: It was in persistent disease that TRBV28, TRBJ1-2 and TRBJ2-5 were favored. Graves' patients with persistent disease showed TCR diversity lower than patients newly diagnosed.

In building TCR beta libraries, iRepertoire HTBI primers were used together with Arm-PCR of CDR3 regions. MiXCR, run by TCRdb on the multiplex PCR reads, gives a single entry per CDR3 protein. Of approximately 460,000 distinct CDR3 sequences detected, 16% appear once; the ten largest clones hold over 8.5%. Time point of the sample: newly diagnosed GD, antithyroid drugs for less than 3 months. Extracted RNA from PBMCs served as the source of the TCR library. The same specimen was also included in a second study, on T cells in Graves' hyperthyroidism and ophthalmopathy. That source notes: Blood also contained most expanded thyroid clonotypes above 0.001.

The chain recombines TRBV28 with TRBJ1-6, with D hard to call. This sequence was found in a woman aged 25 to 39 with Graves disease. The sequencing used peripheral blood mononuclear cells (PBMCs), collected at new diagnosis, from a patient treated with antithyroid drugs. The CDR3, as DNA: TGTGTCAGCAGTCCCCTGGTCGGTAATTCACCCCTCCACTTT. Translation gives CVSSPLVGNSPLHF.